This T cell receptor beta chain was observed in a study of Ad26.COV2.S vaccination and SARS-CoV-2 variants. Across the whole study: Intramuscular Ad26.COV2.S doses were given once or twice, 56 days apart.

Trimming took 3 bases from V and 6 from J, leaving 14 bases between them. CDR1 is MDHEN and CDR2 is SYDVKM in the germline V gene. The CDR3 length is 14 residues. Method: immunoSEQ multiplex PCR; TCRdb's copy keeps in-frame clones and lacks some. The table lists a few hundred thousand clones, roughly 90% of them singletons. This clone was observed a single time. The treatment denotes: roughly 19 received Ad26.COV2.S at low or high dose, single or two shots; roughly five received placebo; per-sample allocation not given. All samples were drawn on day 63, counting from the first vaccine or placebo injection.

Here the sequenced sample was peripheral blood, taken in a trial of Ad26.COV2.S vaccine versus placebo. The rearrangement uses TRBV28 and TRBJ1-1; no reliable D call. The receptor was isolated from a person between 18 and 65 years old who received the Ad26.COV2.S COVID-19 vaccine or a placebo. In DNA, the CDR3 is TGTGCCAGCAGTTTCGCCCCCGGTGTGGCTGAAGCTTTCTTT. Protein product: CASSFAPGVAEAFF.